The 20 T cell receptor beta chains in this list originate from one sample, sequenced in a study of PD-L1 blockade in urothelial cancer. The time point: peripheral blood 6 weeks after treatment start. Using immunoSEQ multiplex PCR, the repertoire was profiled, and TCRdb retains in-frame clones only, with some absent. The sample shows more than 95,000 clones, 80% to 90% of them seen only once. This specimen was PBMCs, taken around atezolizumab (anti-PD-L1) treatment. The receptors were sampled from a man between 60 and 75 years old with urothelial cancer.

The CDR3 spells CASSLVGGSSYEQYF. CDR3 DNA: TGTGCCAGCAGCTTAGTCGGGGGTAGCTCCTACGAGCAGTACTTC. The V call is TRBV11-2, the J call TRBJ2-7; possible D gene TRBD2, 6 bases. The CDR3 covers 15 residues. V was trimmed by 1 base and J by 0 bases, leaving 10 bases between them. The germline V gene has CDR1 SGHAT and CDR2 FQNNGV.

This chain joins TRBV27 and TRBJ2-7, with D unresolved. Per germline, CDR1 MNHEY and CDR2 SMNVEV (reference sequence). V dropped 5 bases and J dropped 3 bases, with 8 bases sitting between them. The CDR3 has 12 residues. CDR3 DNA: TGTGCCAGCAGTACAAACAGCTACGAGCAGTACTTC. This sequence encodes CASSTNSYEQYF.

The chain employs TRBV5-1 and TRBJ2-5; possible D gene TRBD1, 6 bases. V lost 2 bases to trimming and J lost 5 bases, with 16 bases between them. The CDR3 runs 15 residues. The V gene's germline CDR1 is SGHRS and CDR2 YFSETQ. CDR3 DNA sequence: TGCGCCAGCAGCTTTGCAGGGGAGATTTGGGAGACCCAGTACTTC. Its translation is CASSFAGEIWETQYF.

J is TRBJ1-6 and V is TRBV6-5, with D maybe TRBD1 (5 bases). The V gene's germline CDR1 is MNHEY and CDR2 SVGAGI. Trimming shortened V by 0 bases and J by 6 bases, and 9 bases separated the two germline ends. There are 15 residues in the CDR3. The CDR3 DNA reads as TGTGCCAGCAGTTACTCGGGCAGGGTTAATTCACCCCTCCACTTT. Translating it yields CASSYSGRVNSPLHF.

On this clone: Different DNA sequences within this sample yield the same CDR3. This rearrangement joins TRBV12-5 to TRBJ2-5; TRBD2 matches at 12 bases. This CDR3 region has 14 residues. Per the germline V gene, CDR1 is LGHNT and CDR2 is FRNRAP. Trimming cost V 7 bases and J 5 bases; bases outside gene matches: 5. CDR3 amino acids: CASASGGAGETQYF. The CDR3 region has the DNA TGTGCTAGTGCTAGCGGGGGGGCTGGGGAGACCCAGTACTTC.

The V call is TRBV11-2, the J call TRBJ1-6; D gene ambiguous. V lost 5 bases to trimming and J lost 0 bases, with 8 bases between them. The CDR3 has 15 amino acids. The germline V gene encodes CDR1 SGHAT and CDR2 FQNNGV. The CDR3 bases are TGTGCCAGCAGCCTAAGGAGCTCCTATAATTCACCCCTCCACTTT. The encoded protein is CASSLRSSYNSPLHF.

The gene calls are TRBV30 and TRBJ2-1; 8 bases map to TRBD2. This CDR3 comprises 13 residues. V lost 8 bases and J lost 0; bases outside the gene matches: 3. Germline loops: CDR1 GTSNPN, CDR2 SVGIG (reference sequence). The CDR3 region is CAHRGGSYNEQFF. The CDR3 DNA follows: TGTGCCCATCGGGGGGGCTCCTACAATGAGCAGTTCTTC. The variable domain in full, with the rest retrieved from reference TRBV30 and TRBJ2-1, is SQTIHQWPATLVQPVGSPLSLECTVEGTSNPNLYWYRQAAGRGLQLLFYSVGIGQISSEVPQNLSASRPQDRQFILSSKKLLLSDSGFYLCAHRGGSYNEQFFGPGTRLTVL.

This CDR3 reads CASSSNRGDYGYTF. The CDR3 DNA follows: TGTGCCAGTAGTTCGAACAGGGGTGACTATGGCTACACCTTC. The V gene is TRBV19, the J gene TRBJ1-2, with 7 nucleotides matching TRBD1. There are 14 residues in the CDR3. CDR1 is LNHDA, CDR2 SQIVND, per germline (reference sequence). V lost 5 bases to trimming and J lost 3 bases; unmatched junction nucleotides: 6.

The chain employs TRBV7-9 and TRBJ1-4; weak D call: TRBD1 (5 bases). This CDR3 spans 14 amino acids. The V end lost 5 bases, the J end lost 5 bases, and 12 bases lay between the germline ends. CDR1 is SEHNR and CDR2 is FQNEAQ in the germline V gene (reference sequence). DNA for the CDR3: TGTGCCAGCAGCCCTCAAGGGGCGAATGAAAAACTGTTTTTT. Its protein is CASSPQGANEKLFF.

V is TRBV7-7 and J is TRBJ2-2; 7 nucleotides match TRBD2. Per the germline V gene, CDR1 is SSHAT and CDR2 is FNYEAQ (reference sequence). Unmatched junction bases numbered 8, after V lost 2 bases and J lost 5 bases. The CDR3 has 16 amino acids. CDR3 sequence (DNA): TGTGCCAGCAGCTTAAACCCGGGGGGAGGAACCGGGGAGCTGTTTTTT. Translated, it gives CASSLNPGGGTGELFF.

This chain uses TRBV19 with TRBJ2-3; possible D gene TRBD2, 5 bases. The CDR3 totals 15 residues. V lost 7 bases and J 3 bases, leaving 17 bases between the germline ends. The germline CDR1 and CDR2 sequences are LNHDA and SQIVND (reference sequence). CDR3 protein: CASMPRGMGTDTQYF. CDR3 nucleotide sequence: TGTGCCAGTATGCCCAGAGGGATGGGAACAGATACGCAGTATTTT. Variable domain in full (rest from reference TRBV19 and TRBJ2-3): DGGITQSPKYLFRKEGQNVTLSCEQNLNHDAMYWYRQDPGQGLRLIYYSQIVNDFQKGDIAEGYSVSREKKESFPLTVTSAQKNPTAFYLCASMPRGMGTDTQYFGPGTRLTVL.

This clone was found a few times. The chain couples TRBV28 to TRBJ1-5; TRBD1 agrees at 7 bases. Germline V gives CDR1 MDHEN, CDR2 SYDVKM. J gave up 0 bases and V 5 bases, and 16 bases lay outside the gene matches. This CDR3 has 19 residues. Here the CDR3 DNA reads TGTGCCAGCAGTCCACAGGGGCACGGATTGGGGTCTAGCAATCAGCCCCAGCATTTT. Its translation: CASSPQGHGLGSSNQPQHF.

The chain links TRBV19 to TRBJ2-7; possible D gene TRBD2, 6 bases. The V end was cut by 4 bases, the J end by 3 bases, with 13 bases between. Germline V gene data show CDR1 as LNHDA and CDR2 as SQIVND (reference sequence). CDR3 length: 14 amino acids. CDR3 sequence (DNA): TGTGCCAGTAGTAGAGATAGCGGAAACTACGAGCAGTACTTC. Protein: CASSRDSGNYEQYF.

This chain connects TRBV10-3 to TRBJ1-1; D is unresolved. The length of the CDR3 is 14 residues. Germline-derived CDR1 and CDR2 are ENHRY and SYGVKD. Deletions cut 2 bases from V and 4 bases from J, with 11 bases between. In DNA, the CDR3 is TGTGCCATCAGTGAGCAGGCCGGGATCACTGAAGCTTTCTTT. The encoded protein is CAISEQAGITEAFF.

This chain joins TRBV9 and TRBJ1-3; the D gene is possibly TRBD1 (6 bases). The V end lost 4 bases, the J end lost 3 bases, and 14 bases lay between the germline ends. The CDR3 has 15 residues. Looked up from germline, CDR1 is SGDLS and CDR2 is YYNGEE. CDR3 nucleotide sequence: TGTGCCAGCAGCCCCTACAGGGTCGGTGGAAACACCATATATTTT. It is translated as CASSPYRVGGNTIYF. Combining the CDR3 with reference TRBV9 and TRBJ1-3 gives the whole variable domain DSGVTQTPKHLITATGQRVTLRCSPRSGDLSVYWYQQSLDQGLQFLIQYYNGEERAKGNILERFSAQQFPDLHSELNLSSLELGDSALYFCASSPYRVGGNTIYFGEGSWLTVV.

This clone was observed a handful of times. The chain couples TRBV11-2 to TRBJ1-2; D remains unclear. The CDR3 contains 11 residues. Trimming cost V 4 bases and J 2 bases, with 2 bases left between them. Germline V gives CDR1 SGHAT, CDR2 FQNNGV. The CDR3 bases are TGTGCCAGCAGCTCAAACTATGGCTACACCTTC. This gives the protein CASSSNYGYTF.

The V and J genes are TRBV4-1 and TRBJ2-1; D ambiguous. The CDR3 covers 18 residues. Looked up from germline, CDR1 is MGHRA and CDR2 is YSYEKL. The ends were cut back, 0 bases at V and 0 bases at J, with 15 bases in the middle. DNA for the CDR3: TGCGCCAGCAGCCAAGATTGGGCCACCGCGAGCTCCTACAATGAGCAGTTCTTC. This sequence encodes CASSQDWATASSYNEQFF.

This clone came up once. The V call is TRBV27, the J call TRBJ2-7; the match to TRBD1 covers 7 bases. With V trimmed by 2 bases and J by 3 bases, 10 bases remained unmatched. The CDR3 runs 16 residues. Germline CDR1 is MNHEY and CDR2 is SMNVEV (reference sequence). The CDR3 is CASSLATGDSNYEQYF. Written as DNA, the CDR3 is TGTGCCAGCAGTTTAGCAACAGGGGACAGCAACTACGAGCAGTACTTC.

V gene TRBV9 combines with J gene TRBJ2-5; 9 nucleotides align to TRBD2. The CDR3 length is 15 residues. Losses at the gene ends were 2 bases for V and 2 bases for J; bases not matched to a gene: 4. Per germline, CDR1 SGDLS and CDR2 YYNGEE. The CDR3 loop is CASSVGTSIQETQYF. CDR3 bases: TGTGCCAGCAGCGTTGGGACTAGCATTCAAGAGACCCAGTACTTC.

The count of this clone is one. The chain recombines TRBV28 with TRBJ1-2; 7 bases agree with TRBD1. Germline values: CDR1 MDHEN, CDR2 SYDVKM. Trimming cost V 7 bases and J 3 bases; bases outside gene matches: 2. This CDR3 is built from 12 residues. CDR3 coding DNA: TGTGCCAGCACTCAGGGGGACTATGGCTACACCTTC. This translates into CASTQGDYGYTF.